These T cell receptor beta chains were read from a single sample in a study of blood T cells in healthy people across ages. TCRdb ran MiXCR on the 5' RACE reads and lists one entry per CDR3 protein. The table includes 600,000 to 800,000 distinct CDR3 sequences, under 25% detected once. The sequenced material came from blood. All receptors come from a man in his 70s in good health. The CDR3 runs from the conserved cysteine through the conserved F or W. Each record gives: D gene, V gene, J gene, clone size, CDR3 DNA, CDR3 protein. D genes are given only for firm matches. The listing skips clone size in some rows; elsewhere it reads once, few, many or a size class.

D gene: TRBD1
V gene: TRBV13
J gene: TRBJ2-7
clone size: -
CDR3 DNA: TGTGCCAACAGCTTACAGGGGTACGAGCAGTACTTC
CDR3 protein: CANSLQGYEQYF

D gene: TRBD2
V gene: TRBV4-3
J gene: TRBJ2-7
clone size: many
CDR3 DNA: TGCGCCAGCAGCCAAGATCTAGCGGGAGTCTACGAGCAGTACTTC
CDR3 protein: CASSQDLAGVYEQYF

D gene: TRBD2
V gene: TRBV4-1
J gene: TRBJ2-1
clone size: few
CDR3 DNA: TGCGCCAGCAGCCAAAACTTAGCGGGAGTTGGGTACAATGAGCAGTTCTTC
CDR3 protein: CASSQNLAGVGYNEQFF

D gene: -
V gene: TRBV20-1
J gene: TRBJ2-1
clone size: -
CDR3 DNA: TGCAGTGCTAGGCCCCCGGCCACCACCCATGAGCAGTTCTTC
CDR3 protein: CSARPPATTHEQFF

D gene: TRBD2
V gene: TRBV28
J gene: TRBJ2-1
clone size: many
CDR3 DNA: TGTGCCAGCAGCCCCGGACTAGCGGATTCCTACAATGAGCAGTTCTTC
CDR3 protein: CASSPGLADSYNEQFF

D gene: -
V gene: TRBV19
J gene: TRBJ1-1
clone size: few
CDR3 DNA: TGTGCCAGTAGTGTGGGACAGAACACTGAAGCTTTCTTT
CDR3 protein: CASSVGQNTEAFF

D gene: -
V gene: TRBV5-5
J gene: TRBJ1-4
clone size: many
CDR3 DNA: TGTGCCAGCAGCCCTGAGCAGGATGAAAAACTGTTTTTT
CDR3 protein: CASSPEQDEKLFF

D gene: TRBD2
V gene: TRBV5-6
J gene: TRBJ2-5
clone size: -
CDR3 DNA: TGTGCCAGCAGCGGTGAGACTAGCGGGAGATTTGAGACCCAGTACTTC
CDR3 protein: CASSGETSGRFETQYF

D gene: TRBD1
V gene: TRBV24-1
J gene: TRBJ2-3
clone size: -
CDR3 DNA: TGTGCCACCAGTGGTTGGACAGGGGGCAACGCAGATACGCAGTATTTT
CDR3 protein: CATSGWTGGNADTQYF

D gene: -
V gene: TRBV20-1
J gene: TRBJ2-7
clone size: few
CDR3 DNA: TGCAGTGCCCCAGGGGTAGGGTCCTACGAGCAGTACTTC
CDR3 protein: CSAPGVGSYEQYF

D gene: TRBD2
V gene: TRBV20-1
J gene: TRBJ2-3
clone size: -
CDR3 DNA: TGCAGTGCTAGAGGCATTCTAGCGGCTAGCACAGATACGCAGTATTTT
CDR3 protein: CSARGILAASTDTQYF

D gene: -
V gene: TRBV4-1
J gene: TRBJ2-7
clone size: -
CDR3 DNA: TGCGCCAGCAGCCCCTCACTAGGCCCCTACGAGCAGTACTTC
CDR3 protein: CASSPSLGPYEQYF

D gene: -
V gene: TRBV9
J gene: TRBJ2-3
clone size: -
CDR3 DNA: TGTGCCAGCAGCGTAGATATTAGGTTCACTGATACGCAGTATTTT
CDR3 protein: CASSVDIRFTDTQYF

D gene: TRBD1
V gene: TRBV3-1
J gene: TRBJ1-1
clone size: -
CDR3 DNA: TGTGCCAGCACCCTAGGGACAGGGAACACTGAAGCTTTCTTT
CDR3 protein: CASTLGTGNTEAFF

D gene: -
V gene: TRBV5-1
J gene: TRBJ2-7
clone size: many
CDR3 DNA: TGCGCCAGCAGCTTGGCCAAGGGATACGAGCAGTACTTC
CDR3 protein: CASSLAKGYEQYF

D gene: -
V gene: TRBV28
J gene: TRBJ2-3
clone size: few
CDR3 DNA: TGTGCCAGCAGTAGGGCGGAAATCTTCACAGATACGCAGTATTTT
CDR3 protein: CASSRAEIFTDTQYF

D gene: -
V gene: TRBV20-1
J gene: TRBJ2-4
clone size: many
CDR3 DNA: TGCAGTGCTAGAGGTCTAGCCAAAAACATTCAGTACTTC
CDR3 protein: CSARGLAKNIQYF

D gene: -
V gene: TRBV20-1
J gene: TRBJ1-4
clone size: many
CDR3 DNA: TGCAGTGCTAGAGGTCCGGGGGAAAAACTGTTTTTT
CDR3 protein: CSARGPGEKLFF

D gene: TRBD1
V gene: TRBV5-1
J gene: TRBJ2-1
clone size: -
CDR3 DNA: TGCGCCAGCAGCCCGCCGGGGACAGGGGGTAGAAATGAGCAGTTCTTC
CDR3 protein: CASSPPGTGGRNEQFF

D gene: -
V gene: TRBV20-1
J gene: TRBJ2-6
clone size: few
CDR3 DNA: TGCAGTGCTAGCCTCTGGAGCGATTCTGGGGCCAACGTCCTGACTTTC
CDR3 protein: CSASLWSDSGANVLTF

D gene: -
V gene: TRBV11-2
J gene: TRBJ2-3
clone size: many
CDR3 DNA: TGTGCCAGCAGCTTAACCGGGACATACAACACAGATACGCAGTATTTT
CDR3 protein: CASSLTGTYNTDTQYF

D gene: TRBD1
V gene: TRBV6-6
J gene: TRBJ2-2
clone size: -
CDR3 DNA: TGTGCCAGCAGTTACGGGGCTACAGGGGTGAACACCGGGGAGCTGTTTTTT
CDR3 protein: CASSYGATGVNTGELFF

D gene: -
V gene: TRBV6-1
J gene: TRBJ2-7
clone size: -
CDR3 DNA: TGTGCCAGCACCCCGGGCGCCGGAATGGGGGCTTACGAGCAGTACTTC
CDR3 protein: CASTPGAGMGAYEQYF

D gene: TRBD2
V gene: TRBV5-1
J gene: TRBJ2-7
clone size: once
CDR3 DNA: TGCGCCAGCAGATACGGACTAGCGGGAGAAGCTAACGGCGAGCAGTACTTC
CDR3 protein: CASRYGLAGEANGEQYF

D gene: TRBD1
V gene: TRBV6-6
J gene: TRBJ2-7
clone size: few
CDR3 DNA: TGTGCCAGCAGTTCACGGACAGGGACCTACGAGCAGTACTTC
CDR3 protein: CASSSRTGTYEQYF

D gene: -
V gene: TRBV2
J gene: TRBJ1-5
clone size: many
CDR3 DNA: TGTGCCAGCAGCGCGGGACGATCGGGCAATCAGCCCCAGCATTTT
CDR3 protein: CASSAGRSGNQPQHF

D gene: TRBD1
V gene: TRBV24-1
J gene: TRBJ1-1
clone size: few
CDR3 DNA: TGTGCCACCAGTGAACAGGGGGCCACTGAAGCTTTCTTT
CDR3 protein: CATSEQGATEAFF

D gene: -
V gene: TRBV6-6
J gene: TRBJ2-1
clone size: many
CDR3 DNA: TGTGCCAGCAGGAAAGATACGGATGAGCAGTTCTTC
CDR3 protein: CASRKDTDEQFF

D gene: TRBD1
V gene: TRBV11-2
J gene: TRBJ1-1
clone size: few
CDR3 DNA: TGTGCCAGCAGCTTGGACAGGGAAGCTTTCTTT
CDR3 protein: CASSLDREAFF